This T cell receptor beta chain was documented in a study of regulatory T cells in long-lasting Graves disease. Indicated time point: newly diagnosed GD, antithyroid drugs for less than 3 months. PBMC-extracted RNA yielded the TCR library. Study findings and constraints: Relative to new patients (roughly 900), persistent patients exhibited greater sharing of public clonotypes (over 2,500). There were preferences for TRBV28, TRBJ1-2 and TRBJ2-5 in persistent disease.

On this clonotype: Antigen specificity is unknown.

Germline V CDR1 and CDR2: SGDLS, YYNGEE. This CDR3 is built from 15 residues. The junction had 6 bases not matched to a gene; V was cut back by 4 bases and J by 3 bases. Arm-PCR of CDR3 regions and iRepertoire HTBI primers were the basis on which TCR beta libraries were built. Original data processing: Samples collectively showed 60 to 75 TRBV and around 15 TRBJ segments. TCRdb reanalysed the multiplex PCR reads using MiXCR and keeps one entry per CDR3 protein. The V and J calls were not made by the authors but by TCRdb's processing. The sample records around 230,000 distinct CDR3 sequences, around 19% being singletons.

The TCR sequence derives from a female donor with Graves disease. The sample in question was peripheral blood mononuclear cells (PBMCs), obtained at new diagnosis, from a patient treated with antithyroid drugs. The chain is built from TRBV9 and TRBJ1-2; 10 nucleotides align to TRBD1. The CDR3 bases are TGTGCCAGCAGCCCCGGGACAGGGGAACACTATGGCTACACCTTC. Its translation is CASSPGTGEHYGYTF.